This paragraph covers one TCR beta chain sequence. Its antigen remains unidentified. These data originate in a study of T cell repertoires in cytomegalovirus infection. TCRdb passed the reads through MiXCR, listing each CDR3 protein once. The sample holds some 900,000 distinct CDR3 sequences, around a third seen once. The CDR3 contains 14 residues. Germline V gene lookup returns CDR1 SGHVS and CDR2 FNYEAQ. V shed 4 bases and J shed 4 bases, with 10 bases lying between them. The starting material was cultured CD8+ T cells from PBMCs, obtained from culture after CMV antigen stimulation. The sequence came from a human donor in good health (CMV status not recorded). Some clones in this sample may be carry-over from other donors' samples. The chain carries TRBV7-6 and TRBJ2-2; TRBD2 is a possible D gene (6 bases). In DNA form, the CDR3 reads TGTGCCAGCAGCTCTCGGGGGATCACCGGGGAGCTGTTTTTT. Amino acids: CASSSRGITGELFF.